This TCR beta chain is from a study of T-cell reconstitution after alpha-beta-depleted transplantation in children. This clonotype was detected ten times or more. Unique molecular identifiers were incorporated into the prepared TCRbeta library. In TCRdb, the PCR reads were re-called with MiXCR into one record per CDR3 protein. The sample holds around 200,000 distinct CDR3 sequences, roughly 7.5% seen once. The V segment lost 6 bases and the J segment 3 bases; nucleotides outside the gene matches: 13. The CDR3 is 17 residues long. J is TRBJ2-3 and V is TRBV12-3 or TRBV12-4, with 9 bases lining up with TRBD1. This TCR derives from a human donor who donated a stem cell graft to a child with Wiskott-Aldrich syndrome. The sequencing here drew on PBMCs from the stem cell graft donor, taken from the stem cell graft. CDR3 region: CASRPVPGQGKTDTQYF. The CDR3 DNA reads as TGTGCCAGCAGACCCGTCCCGGGACAGGGAAAGACAGATACGCAGTATTTT.